This TCR beta chain is from a study of shared clonotypes between healthy human individuals. Libraries were prepared by immunoSEQ multiplex PCR; TCRdb keeps only in-frame clonotypes and omits some of them. The sample lists more than 2 million clones, 90% to 95% seen once, with 0.13% in the top ten. As for this clone: Its antigen remains unidentified.

Whole-study findings and limits: Relative to memory subsets, naive subsets generally showed larger estimated richness. Limitation of the genetic and exposure-history diversity represented came from the few donors.

The specimen was naive CD4+ T cells sorted from blood. Subset in this sample: CD45RA+ positively selected. The clonotype was recovered from a man aged 18 to 29 in good health.

The CDR3 DNA is TGTGCCAGCACCAGGACTAGGGTGAACACCGGGGAGCTGTTTTTT. The encoded protein is CASTRTRVNTGELFF. The genes are TRBV27 and TRBJ2-2; 7 bases are a match to TRBD2. The V segment lost 7 bases and the J segment 1 base; nucleotides outside the gene matches: 6. Germline V CDR1 and CDR2: MNHEY, SMNVEV (reference sequence). CDR3 length equals 15 residues.